This T cell receptor beta chain was identified during a study of human T cells and chemical hapten exposure (dated by TCRdb to the early 2020s). A note on the overall study: For sensitization, 2% DPC in acetone was applied to a 2 cm by 2 cm area of upper inner arm skin. Patients additionally received weekly therapeutic DPC doses to the scalp throughout the roughly 24-week study period. Patch tests used Finn chambers with 0.01% DPC on the upper back, scored after 6 days by International Contact Dermatitis Research Group standards. Most of the patients in the cohort were female, and the cohort covered alopecia areata with under or over 50% scalp involvement, alopecia totalis and alopecia universalis. Libraries were pooled for sequencing, and variation in per-sample TCR yields was attributed mainly to small differences in library volumes within the pool. The study tracked peripheral blood TCR repertoire changes in vivo during primary and secondary sensitization to the hapten diphenylcyclopropenone (DPC) in alopecia patients. Blood was sampled from patients pre-sensitization (week 0) and at 2, 6 and about 24 weeks after DPC sensitization. Blood for TCR sequencing was provided by twenty-nine alopecia patients at one to four time points (pre-sensitization, 2, 6 and 24 weeks). Broad study findings and their caveats: The number of TCRs above 1 in 1000 frequency did not change with DPC sensitization; there was no evidence of global repertoire structure alterations. Patch test score correlated positively with the number of PT1 expanded TCRs, reaching significance at thresholds 8, 16 and 32 but not at 4. Significantly more large CDR3 similarity clusters were formed by expanded TCRs than by pre-sensitization or healthy control sets, consistent with antigen-driven responses. After repeated subsampling, the strength of the expansion versus patch-test correlation and the threshold at which it became significant changed. All patients had alopecia, a presumed autoimmune disease, so their immune response might differ from that of healthy individuals.

The label giving this sample's time point can be read as: patch test 3, about 24 weeks after DPC sensitization. Explained via the paper, the treatment or condition label denotes: therapeutic diphenylcyclopropenone sensitization with weekly scalp DPC. Blood at each patch-test visit was drawn before the patch test was applied. Patients were eligible if aged 18 to 70, diagnosed with alopecia and judged suitable for DPC therapy, and pregnant patients were excluded. Total RNA was isolated from unfractionated whole blood collected in Tempus Blood RNA tubes. Trimming at the junction amounts to 1 base on V and 1 base on J, and the germline ends lie 8 bases apart. The germline V gene encodes CDR1 SGHTA and CDR2 FQGNSA. The CDR3 numbers 15 residues from cysteine through phenylalanine. The read is trimmed to its CDR3 DNA, 45 bases read in frame from base 1. With respect to this clonotype: Its antigen specificity is not known. The sample holds no much larger clone one base away, and base qualities are not on file.

Library prep was done by RACE. These reads were obtained on a NextSeq 500. During library preparation, unique molecular identifiers were attached to individual cDNA molecules so that TCRs could be counted in a quantitative, reproducible way. Both TCR alpha and TCR beta chains were sequenced from each blood RNA sample. The original methods were these. Samples had a median of about 96,000 TCRs, with a range from roughly 23,224 to 700,000. The Decombinator software suite was used to annotate V, J and CDR3 in the TCR reads. To make PS versus PT1 abundance plots, every sample was subsampled to the same number of TCRs (28,000). Expanded TCRs were defined as absent before sensitization and observed at least eight times at the 2-week time point. TCRdb trimmed the raw reads at Q25, called clones with MiXCR and kept productive beta chains. Entries are consolidated by CDR3 protein sequence, retaining the most common genes and DNA. None of the V and J calls come from the authors' own analysis; TCRdb made them. Within this sample are 100,000 or so distinct CDR3 sequences, with about 34% of them counted one time only. The leading ten clones occupy approximately 3% of the sample.

Sequenced material: whole blood, taken in connection with sensitization to the hapten diphenylcyclopropenone (DPC). This clonotype originated in a man aged 35 to 55 with alopecia areata. Some clones in this sample may be carry-over from other donors' samples. The chain employs TRBV7-2 and TRBJ1-5, with TRBD1 perhaps the D gene, on 5 matching bases. The CDR3 loop reads CASSLGQISNQPQHF. The DNA sequence is TGTGCCAGCAGCTTAGGACAGATAAGCAATCAGCCCCAGCATTTT.